This T cell receptor beta chain was sequenced for a study of PD-1 blockade in classical Hodgkin lymphoma. Study results and caveats: Patients who began taking nivolumab under 1 year after ASCT were left out.

This clone was counted only a few times. What it binds is unknown. Time point here: cycle 4 day 1 (C4D1), after more than 5 weeks of nivolumab. There was relapse after autologous stem cell transplantation in every patient, and there was variation in brentuximab vedotin exposure. Best responses fell into complete response, partial response or progressive disease. The CDR3 totals 12 residues. Germline V gives CDR1 SGHAT, CDR2 FQNNGV. V lost 5 bases to trimming and J lost 7 bases, with 8 bases between them. Sequencing used immunoSEQ multiplex PCR; TCRdb keeps in-frame clones, though not all of them. This table has roughly 39,000 clones, just over 75% appearing once.

This chain links TRBV11-2 with TRBJ2-2; unclear D gene. Material: peripheral blood mononuclear cells (PBMCs), obtained before the fourth cycle of nivolumab. The receptor was isolated from a human donor with classical Hodgkin lymphoma. In nucleotides, the CDR3 is TGTGCCAGCAGCCCGATTCACGGGGAGCTGTTTTTT. It yields the protein CASSPIHGELFF.